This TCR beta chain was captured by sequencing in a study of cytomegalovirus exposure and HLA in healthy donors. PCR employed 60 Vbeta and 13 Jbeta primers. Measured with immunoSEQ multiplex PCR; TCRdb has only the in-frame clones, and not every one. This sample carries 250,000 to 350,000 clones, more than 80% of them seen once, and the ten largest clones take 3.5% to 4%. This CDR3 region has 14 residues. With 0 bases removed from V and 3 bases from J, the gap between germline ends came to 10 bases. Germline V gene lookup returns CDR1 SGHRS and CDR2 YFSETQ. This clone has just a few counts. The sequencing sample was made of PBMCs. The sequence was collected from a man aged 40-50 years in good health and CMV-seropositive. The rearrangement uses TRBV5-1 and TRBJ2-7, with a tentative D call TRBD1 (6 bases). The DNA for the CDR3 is TGCGCCAGCAGCTTGGGTAGCAGGGGCTACGAGCAGTACTTC. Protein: CASSLGSRGYEQYF.